The clone carrying this T cell receptor (beta chain) was counted a few times. No antigen is known for it. Libraries for TCR beta were made by quantitative 5'-RACE with molecular barcodes. Using its own MiXCR run on the 5' RACE reads, TCRdb lists one record per CDR3 protein. The top ten hold just over 14% of the sample, which has a few hundred thousand distinct CDR3 sequences, approximately 8% seen once. This specimen comes from a study of CD8 T cells in ankylosing spondylitis. Findings of the study overall: It appeared that ankylosing spondylitis blood was characterized by a TCR beta motif of several highly homologous variants.

V dropped 2 bases and J dropped 7 bases, with 14 bases sitting between them. This CDR3 comprises 14 residues. The V gene's germline CDR1 is KGHSH and CDR2 LQKENI. This receptor was taken from a male donor with ankylosing spondylitis. The V call is TRBV18, the J call TRBJ1-2, with D perhaps matching TRBD1 (5 bases). The sequenced material came from blood, either unsorted or a sorted T cell fraction (not recorded which). The CDR3 coding sequence is TGTGCCAGCTCACCAAGCGGGGGTCGCTCTGGCTACACCTTC. This translates into CASSPSGGRSGYTF.